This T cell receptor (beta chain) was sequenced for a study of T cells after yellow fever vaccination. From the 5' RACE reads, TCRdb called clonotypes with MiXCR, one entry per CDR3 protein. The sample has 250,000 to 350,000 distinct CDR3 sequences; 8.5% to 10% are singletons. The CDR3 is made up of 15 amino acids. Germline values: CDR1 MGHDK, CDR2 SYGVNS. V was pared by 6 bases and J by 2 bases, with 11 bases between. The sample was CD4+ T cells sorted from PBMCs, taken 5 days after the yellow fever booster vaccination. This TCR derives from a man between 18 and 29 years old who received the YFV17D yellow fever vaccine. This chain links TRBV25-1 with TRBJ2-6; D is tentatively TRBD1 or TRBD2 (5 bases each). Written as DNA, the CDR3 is TGTGCCAGCAGCCCGGGGCATACTGGGGCCAACGTCCTGACTTTC. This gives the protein CASSPGHTGANVLTF.